This T cell receptor beta chain derives from a study of PD-L1 blockade in urothelial cancer. Time point meaning: pretreatment peripheral blood. Trimming cost V 6 bases and J 0 bases; bases outside gene matches: 13. From germline, CDR1 is SQVTM and CDR2 ANQGSEA. The CDR3 contains 16 residues. TCRdb's copy holds only in-frame clones and misses some; the assay was immunoSEQ multiplex PCR. This table has about 63,000 clones, 81% appearing once. V is TRBV29-1 and J is TRBJ1-1, with TRBD1 matching over 7 bases. The receptor comes from a man between 65 and 80 years old with urothelial cancer. Source: PBMCs, taken around atezolizumab (anti-PD-L1) treatment. The CDR3 sequence is CSVQETGAGMNTEAFF. CDR3 in DNA: TGCAGCGTCCAAGAAACAGGGGCAGGGATGAACACTGAAGCTTTCTTT. Full variable domain (outside the CDR3, taken from reference TRBV29-1 and TRBJ1-1): SAVISQKPSRDICQRGTSLTIQCQVDSQVTMMFWYRQQPGQSLTLIATANQGSEATYESGFVIDKFPISRPNLTFSTLTVSNMSPEDSSIYLCSVQETGAGMNTEAFFGQGTRLTVV.